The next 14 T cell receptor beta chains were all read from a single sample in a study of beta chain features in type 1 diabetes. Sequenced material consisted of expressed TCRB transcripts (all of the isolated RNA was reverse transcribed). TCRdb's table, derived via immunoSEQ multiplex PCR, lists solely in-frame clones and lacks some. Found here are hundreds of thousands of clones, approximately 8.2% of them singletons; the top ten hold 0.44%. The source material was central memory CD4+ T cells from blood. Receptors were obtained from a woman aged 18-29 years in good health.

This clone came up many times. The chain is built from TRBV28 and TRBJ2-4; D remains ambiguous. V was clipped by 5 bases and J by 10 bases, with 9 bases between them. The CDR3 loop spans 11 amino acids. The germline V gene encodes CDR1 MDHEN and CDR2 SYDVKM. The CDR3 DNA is TGTGCCAGCAGTACGAGCCCAATTCAGTACTTC. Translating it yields CASSTSPIQYF.

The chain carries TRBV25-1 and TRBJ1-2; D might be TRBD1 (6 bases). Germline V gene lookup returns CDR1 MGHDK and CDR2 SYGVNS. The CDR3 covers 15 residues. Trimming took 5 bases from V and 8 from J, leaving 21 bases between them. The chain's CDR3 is CASSPVPQGQGGYTF. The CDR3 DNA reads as TGTGCCAGCAGTCCAGTCCCGCAGGGGCAGGGAGGCTACACCTTC.

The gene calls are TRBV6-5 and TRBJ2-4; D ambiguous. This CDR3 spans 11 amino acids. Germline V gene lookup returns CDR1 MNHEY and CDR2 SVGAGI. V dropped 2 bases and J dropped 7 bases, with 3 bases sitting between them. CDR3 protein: CASSYENIQYF. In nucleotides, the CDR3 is TGTGCCAGCAGTTACGAGAACATTCAGTACTTC.

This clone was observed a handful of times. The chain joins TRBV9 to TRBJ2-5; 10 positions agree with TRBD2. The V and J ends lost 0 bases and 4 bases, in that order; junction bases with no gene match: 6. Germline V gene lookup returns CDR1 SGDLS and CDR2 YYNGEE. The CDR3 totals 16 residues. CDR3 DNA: TGTGCCAGCAGCGTAGCGGGGTCTAGCGGGAGAGAGACCCAGTACTTC. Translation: CASSVAGSSGRETQYF.

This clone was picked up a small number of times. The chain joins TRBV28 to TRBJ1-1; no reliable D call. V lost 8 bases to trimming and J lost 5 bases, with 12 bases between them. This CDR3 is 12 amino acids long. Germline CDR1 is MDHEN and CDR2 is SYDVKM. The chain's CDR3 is CASVSRGTEAFF. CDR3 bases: TGTGCCAGCGTATCCCGAGGGACTGAAGCTTTCTTT.

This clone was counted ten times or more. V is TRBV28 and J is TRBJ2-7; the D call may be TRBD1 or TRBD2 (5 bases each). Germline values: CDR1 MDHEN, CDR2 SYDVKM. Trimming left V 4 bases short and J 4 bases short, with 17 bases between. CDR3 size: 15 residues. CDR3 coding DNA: TGTGCCAGCAGTTCCCTGAAGGGGTCGGGGTACGAGCAGTACTTC. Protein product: CASSSLKGSGYEQYF.

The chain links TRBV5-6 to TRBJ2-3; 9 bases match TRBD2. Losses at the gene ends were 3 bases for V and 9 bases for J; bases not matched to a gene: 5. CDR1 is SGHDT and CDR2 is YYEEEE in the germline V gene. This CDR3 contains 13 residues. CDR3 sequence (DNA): TGTGCCAGCAGCTCTAGCGGGACTTTAACGCAGTATTTT. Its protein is CASSSSGTLTQYF.

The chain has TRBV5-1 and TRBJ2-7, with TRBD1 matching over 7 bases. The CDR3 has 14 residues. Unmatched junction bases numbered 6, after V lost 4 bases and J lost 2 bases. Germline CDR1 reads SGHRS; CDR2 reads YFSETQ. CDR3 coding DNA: TGCGCCAGCAGCGCCCGGGACAGAACCTACGAGCAGTACTTC. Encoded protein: CASSARDRTYEQYF.

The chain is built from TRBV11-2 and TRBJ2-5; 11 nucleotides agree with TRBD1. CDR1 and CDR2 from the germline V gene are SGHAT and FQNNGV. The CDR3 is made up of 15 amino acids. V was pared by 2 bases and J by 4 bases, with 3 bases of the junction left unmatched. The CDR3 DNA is TGTGCCAGCAGCTTATATGGGACAGGGGGAGAGACCCAGTACTTC. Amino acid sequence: CASSLYGTGGETQYF. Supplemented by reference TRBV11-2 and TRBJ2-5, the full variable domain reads EAGVAQSPRYKIIEKRQSVAFWCNPISGHATLYWYQQILGQGPKLLIQFQNNGVVDDSQLPKDRFSAERLKGVDSTLKIQPAKLEDSAVYLCASSLYGTGGETQYFGPGTRLLVL.

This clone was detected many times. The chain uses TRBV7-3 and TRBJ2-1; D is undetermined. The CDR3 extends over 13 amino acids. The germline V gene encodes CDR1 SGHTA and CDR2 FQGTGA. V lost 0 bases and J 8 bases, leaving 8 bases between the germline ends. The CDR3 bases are TGTGCCAGCAGCTTAACGAGGCAGGATGAGCAGTTCTTC. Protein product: CASSLTRQDEQFF. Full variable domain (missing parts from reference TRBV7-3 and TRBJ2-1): GAGVSQTPSNKVTEKGKYVELRCDPISGHTALYWYRQSLGQGPEFLIYFQGTGAADDSGLPNDRFFAVRPEGSVSTLKIQRTERGDSAVYLCASSLTRQDEQFFGPGTRLTVL.

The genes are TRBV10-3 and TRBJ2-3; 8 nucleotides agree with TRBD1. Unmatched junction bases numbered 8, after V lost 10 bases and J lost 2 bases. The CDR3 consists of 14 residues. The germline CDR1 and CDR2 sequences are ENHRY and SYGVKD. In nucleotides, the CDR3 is TGTGCCAGCAGGCGGGACAGGAACACAGATACGCAGTATTTT. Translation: CASRRDRNTDTQYF.

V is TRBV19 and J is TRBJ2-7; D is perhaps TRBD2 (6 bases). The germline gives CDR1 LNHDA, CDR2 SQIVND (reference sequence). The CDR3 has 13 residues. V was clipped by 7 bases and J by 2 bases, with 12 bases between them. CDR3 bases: TGTGCCAGTAAGGCAGGGAGGACCTACGAGCAGTACTTC. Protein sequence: CASKAGRTYEQYF. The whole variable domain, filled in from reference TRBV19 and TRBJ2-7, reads DGGITQSPKYLFRKEGQNVTLSCEQNLNHDAMYWYRQDPGQGLRLIYYSQIVNDFQKGDIAEGYSVSREKKESFPLTVTSAQKNPTAFYLCASKAGRTYEQYFGPGTRLTVT.

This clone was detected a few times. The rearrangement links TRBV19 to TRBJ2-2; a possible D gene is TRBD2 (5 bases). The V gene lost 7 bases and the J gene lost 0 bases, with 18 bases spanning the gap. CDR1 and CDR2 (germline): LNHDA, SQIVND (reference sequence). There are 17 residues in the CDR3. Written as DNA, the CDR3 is TGTGCCAGTAAACCCTACGTGGGGAGCTCGAACACCGGGGAGCTGTTTTTT. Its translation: CASKPYVGSSNTGELFF.

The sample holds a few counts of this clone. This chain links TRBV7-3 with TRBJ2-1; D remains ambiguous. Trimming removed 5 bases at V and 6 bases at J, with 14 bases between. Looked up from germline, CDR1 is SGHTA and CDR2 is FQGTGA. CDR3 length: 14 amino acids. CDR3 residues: CASSRYRGSNEQFF. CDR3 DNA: TGTGCCAGCAGCCGTTATCGTGGTAGCAATGAGCAGTTCTTC.